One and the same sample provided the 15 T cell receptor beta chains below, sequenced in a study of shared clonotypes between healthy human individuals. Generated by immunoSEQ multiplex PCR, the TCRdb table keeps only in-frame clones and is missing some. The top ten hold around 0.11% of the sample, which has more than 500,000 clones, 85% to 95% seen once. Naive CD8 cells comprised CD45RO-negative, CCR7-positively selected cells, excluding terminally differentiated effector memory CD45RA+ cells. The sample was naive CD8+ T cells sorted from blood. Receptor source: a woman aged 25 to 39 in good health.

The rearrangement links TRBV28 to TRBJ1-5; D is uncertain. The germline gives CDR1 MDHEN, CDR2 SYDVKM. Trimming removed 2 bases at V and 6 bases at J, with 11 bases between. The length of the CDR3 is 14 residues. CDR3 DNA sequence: TGTGCCAGCAGTTTAGTGAGTTCAGGTCAGCCCCAGCATTTT. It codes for CASSLVSSGQPQHF.

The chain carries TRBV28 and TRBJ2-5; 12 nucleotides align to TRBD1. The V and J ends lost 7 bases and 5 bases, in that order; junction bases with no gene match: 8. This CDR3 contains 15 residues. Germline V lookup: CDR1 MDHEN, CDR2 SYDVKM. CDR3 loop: CASKHGTGGKETQYF. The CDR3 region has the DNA TGTGCCAGCAAGCACGGGACAGGGGGCAAGGAGACCCAGTACTTC.

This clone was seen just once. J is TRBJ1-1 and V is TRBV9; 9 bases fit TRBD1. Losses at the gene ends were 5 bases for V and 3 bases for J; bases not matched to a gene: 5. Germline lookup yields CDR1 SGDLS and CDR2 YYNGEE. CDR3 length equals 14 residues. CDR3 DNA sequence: TGTGCCAGCAGTGGACAGGGGCCGTACACTGAAGCTTTCTTT. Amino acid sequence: CASSGQGPYTEAFF.

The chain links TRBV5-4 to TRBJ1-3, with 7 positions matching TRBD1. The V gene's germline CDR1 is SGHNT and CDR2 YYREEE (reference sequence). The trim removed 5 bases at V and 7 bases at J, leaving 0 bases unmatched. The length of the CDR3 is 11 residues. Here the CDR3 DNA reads TGTGCCAGCAGACAGGGGAACACCATATATTTT. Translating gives CASRQGNTIYF. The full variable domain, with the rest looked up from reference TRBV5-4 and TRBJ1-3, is ETGVTQSPTHLIKTRGQQVTLRCSSQSGHNTVSWYQQALGQGPQFIFQYYREEENGRGNFPPRFSGLQFPNYSSELNVNALELDDSALYLCASRQGNTIYFGEGSWLTVV.

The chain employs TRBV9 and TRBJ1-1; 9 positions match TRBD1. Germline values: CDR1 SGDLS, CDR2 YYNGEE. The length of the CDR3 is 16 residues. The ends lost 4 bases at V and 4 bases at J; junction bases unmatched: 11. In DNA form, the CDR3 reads TGTGCCAGCAGCCCAAGACCCCGACAGGGGGGCACTGAAGCTTTCTTT. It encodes CASSPRPRQGGTEAFF. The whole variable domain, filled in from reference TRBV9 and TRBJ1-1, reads DSGVTQTPKHLITATGQRVTLRCSPRSGDLSVYWYQQSLDQGLQFLIQYYNGEERAKGNILERFSAQQFPDLHSELNLSSLELGDSALYFCASSPRPRQGGTEAFFGQGTRLTVV.

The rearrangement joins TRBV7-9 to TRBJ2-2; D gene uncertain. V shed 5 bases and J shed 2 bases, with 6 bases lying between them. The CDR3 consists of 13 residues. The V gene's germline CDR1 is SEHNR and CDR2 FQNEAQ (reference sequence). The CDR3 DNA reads TGTGCCAGCAGCCCCATCAACACCGGGGAGCTGTTTTTT. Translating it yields CASSPINTGELFF.

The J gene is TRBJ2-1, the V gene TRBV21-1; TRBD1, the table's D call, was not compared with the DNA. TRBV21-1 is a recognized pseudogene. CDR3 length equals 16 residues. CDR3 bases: TGTGCCAGCAGCAACCATCCAGGGGCGACCTACAATGAGCAGTTCTTC. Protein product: CASSNHPGATYNEQFF.

In nucleotides, the CDR3 is TGTGCCAGCAGCCTAGTCGATGGCACTGAAGCTTTCTTT. Translating gives CASSLVDGTEAFF. The rearrangement joins TRBV28 to TRBJ1-1; D gene unclear. V shed 6 bases and J shed 4 bases, with 12 bases lying between them. Germline lookup yields CDR1 MDHEN and CDR2 SYDVKM. CDR3 length: 13 residues.

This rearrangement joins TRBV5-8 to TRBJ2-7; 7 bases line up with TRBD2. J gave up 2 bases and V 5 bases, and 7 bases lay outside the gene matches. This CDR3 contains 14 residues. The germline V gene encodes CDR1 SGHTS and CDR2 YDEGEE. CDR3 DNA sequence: TGTGCCAGCAGTGTTTCCCGGGAGGCCTACGAGCAGTACTTC. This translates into CASSVSREAYEQYF.

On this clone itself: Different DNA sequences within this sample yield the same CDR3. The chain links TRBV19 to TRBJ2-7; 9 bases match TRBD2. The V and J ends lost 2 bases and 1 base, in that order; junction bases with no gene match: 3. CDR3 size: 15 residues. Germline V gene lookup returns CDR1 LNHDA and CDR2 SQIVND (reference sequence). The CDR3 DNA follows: TGTGCCAGTAGTATAACTAGCGGGTCTTCCTACGAGCAGTACTTC. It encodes CASSITSGSSYEQYF.

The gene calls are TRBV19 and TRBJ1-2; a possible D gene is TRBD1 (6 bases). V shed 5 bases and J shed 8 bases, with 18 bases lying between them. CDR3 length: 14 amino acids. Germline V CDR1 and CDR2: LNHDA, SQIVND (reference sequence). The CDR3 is CASSVQGGGRGYTF. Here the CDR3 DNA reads TGTGCCAGTAGTGTACAGGGAGGTGGCAGGGGCTACACCTTC.

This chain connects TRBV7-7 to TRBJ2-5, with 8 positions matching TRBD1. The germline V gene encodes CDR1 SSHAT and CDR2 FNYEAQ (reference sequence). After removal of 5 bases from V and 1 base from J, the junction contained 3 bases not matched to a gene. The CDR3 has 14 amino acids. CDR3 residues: CASSPDRAQETQYF. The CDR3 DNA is TGTGCCAGCAGCCCGGACAGGGCCCAAGAGACCCAGTACTTC. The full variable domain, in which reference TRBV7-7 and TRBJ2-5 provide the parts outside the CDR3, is GAGVSQSPRYKVTKRGQDVTLRCDPISSHATLYWYQQALGQGPEFLTYFNYEAQPDKSGLPSDRFSAERPEGSISTLTIQRTEQRDSAMYRCASSPDRAQETQYFGPGTRLLVL.

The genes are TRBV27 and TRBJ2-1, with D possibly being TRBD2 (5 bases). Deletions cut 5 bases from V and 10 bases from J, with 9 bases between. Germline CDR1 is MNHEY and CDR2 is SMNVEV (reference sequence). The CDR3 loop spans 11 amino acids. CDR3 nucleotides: TGTGCCAGCAGTATAGGAGGCGAGCAGTTCTTC. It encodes CASSIGGEQFF.

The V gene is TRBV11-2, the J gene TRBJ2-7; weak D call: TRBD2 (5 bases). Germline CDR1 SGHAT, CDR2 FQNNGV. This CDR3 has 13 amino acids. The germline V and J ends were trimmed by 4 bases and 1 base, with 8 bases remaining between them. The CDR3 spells CASSSAGSYEQYF. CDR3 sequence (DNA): TGTGCCAGCAGCTCCGCGGGTTCCTACGAGCAGTACTTC.

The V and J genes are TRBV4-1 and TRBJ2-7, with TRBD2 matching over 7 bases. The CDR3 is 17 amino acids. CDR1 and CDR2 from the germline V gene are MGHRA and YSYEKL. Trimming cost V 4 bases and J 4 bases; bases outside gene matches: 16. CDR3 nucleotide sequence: TGCGCCAGCAGCCCCCCCTTCCGGGGGGTTCGATTTTACGAGCAGTACTTC. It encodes CASSPPFRGVRFYEQYF.